A selection of T cell receptor beta chains follows, all from one sample in a study of T-cell memory formation after mild COVID-19. TCRdb processed the 5' RACE reads anew with MiXCR; each CDR3 protein has one entry. The top ten clones hold 20% to 25% of a sample with about 350,000 distinct CDR3 sequences, roughly an eighth of them seen once. The sample taken for sequencing was PBMCs or a T cell subset sorted from them (not recorded which). The receptors stem from a man aged 18 to 29 who had mild COVID-19 (a few samples of this study predate the infection). Cell type and time point are not known. Both conserved end residues are part of each CDR3. Size values are once, few and many counts, or a class for expanded clones, and some rows have none.

size: -; V: TRBV4-1; CDR3: CASSQIRSPLHF
size: few; V: TRBV12-3/TRBV12-4; CDR3: CASSGTANSPLHF
size: many; V: TRBV2; CDR3: CASSETRAGANVLTF
size: -; V: TRBV12-3/TRBV12-4; CDR3: CASKSRRGMSEKLFF
size: -; V: TRBV20-1; CDR3: CSARDPHETSGDYEQYF
size: -; V: TRBV10-3; CDR3: CATRLAGIRSYNEQFF
size: -; V: TRBV7-9; CDR3: CASSRGGDPGNEQFF
size: many; V: TRBV20-1; CDR3: CSASPRVAGKETQYF
size: -; V: TRBV6-6; CDR3: CASRQTGTTVYNEQFF
size: few; V: TRBV7-3; CDR3: CASSFEPTGGYGYTF
size: few; V: TRBV3-2; CDR3: CASSPGFEETQYF
size: -; V: TRBV9; CDR3: CASSVGASGSTDTQYF
size: -; V: TRBV5-1; CDR3: CASSVRGPGNEQFF
size: -; V: TRBV4-3; CDR3: CASSQLTGTGVTDTQYF
size: -; V: TRBV20-1; CDR3: CSASRTGVGANVLTF
size: -; V: TRBV7-8; CDR3: CASTREVGRGPYEQYF